Below are 16 T cell receptor beta chains sequenced from a single sample in a study of blood T cells in healthy people across ages. The use of a sample-barcoded 5' primer and a J-beta primer mix characterized a second PCR of roughly 7 to 11 cycles. TCRdb itself ran the 5' RACE reads through MiXCR, one entry per CDR3 protein. The repertoire includes 1.5 million to 2 million distinct CDR3 sequences, about 49% of them detected once, and less than 2.5% sits in the top ten. Input material: blood. The receptors originated from a woman aged 40 to 50 in good health.

The rearrangement uses TRBV2 and TRBJ2-1; 7 positions match TRBD1. The ends lost 5 bases at V and 7 bases at J; junction bases unmatched: 8. Germline V gene data show CDR1 as SNHLY and CDR2 as FYNNEI. This CDR3 has 14 residues. In DNA form, the CDR3 reads TGTGCCAGCAGTCCGACAGGGTTCACGAATGAGCAGTTCTTC. This translates into CASSPTGFTNEQFF. Based on the CDR3 plus reference TRBV2 and TRBJ2-1, the full variable domain is EPEVTQTPSHQVTQMGQEVILRCVPISNHLYFYWYRQILGQKVEFLVSFYNNEISEKSEIFDDQFSVERPDGSNFTLKIRSTKLEDSAMYFCASSPTGFTNEQFFGPGTRLTVL.

V gene TRBV5-1 combines with J gene TRBJ2-1, with 11 bases that match TRBD2. Germline lookup yields CDR1 SGHRS and CDR2 YFSETQ. The CDR3 is made up of 16 amino acids. The J segment lost 6 bases and the V segment lost 4 bases, leaving 9 bases of the junction unmatched. CDR3 amino acids: CASSLQSSGGFNEQFF. CDR3 nucleotides: TGCGCCAGCAGCCTTCAGTCTAGCGGGGGGTTCAATGAGCAGTTCTTC.

This clonotype occurred a few times. The V gene is TRBV7-2, the J gene TRBJ1-1, with D unresolved. V was cut by 2 bases and J by 11 bases, with 12 bases left in between. The CDR3 spans 12 residues. CDR1 and CDR2 from the germline V gene are SGHTA and FQGNSA. The CDR3 region is CASSLTRTLAFF. The CDR3 bases are TGTGCCAGCAGCTTAACCAGGACGCTTGCTTTCTTT.

The J gene is TRBJ1-6, the V gene TRBV4-3; 12 bases align to TRBD1. This CDR3 is 15 amino acids long. CDR1 LGHNA and CDR2 YSLEER come from the germline V gene. The V segment lost 4 bases and the J segment 9 bases; nucleotides outside the gene matches: 4. CDR3 region: CASSPGTGGISPLHF. The DNA for the CDR3 is TGCGCCAGCAGCCCCGGGACAGGGGGCATTTCACCCCTCCACTTT.

The chain couples TRBV10-3 to TRBJ1-5; D call uncertain. The CDR3 totals 14 residues. Germline-derived CDR1 and CDR2 are ENHRY and SYGVKD. V lost 2 bases, J lost 6 bases, and 11 bases lay in between. CDR3 in DNA: TGTGCCATCAGTGAGCCTTATTCCGGTCAGCCCCAGCATTTT. This codes for CAISEPYSGQPQHF.

The chain recombines TRBV20-1 with TRBJ2-3; 9 positions agree with TRBD1. The CDR3 runs to 13 residues. J lost 4 bases, V lost 5 bases, and 4 bases had no gene match. The germline V gene has CDR1 DFQATT and CDR2 SNEGSKA (reference sequence). The CDR3 coding sequence is TGCAGTGCTTGGGACAGGGCTGCAGATACGCAGTATTTT. Encoded protein: CSAWDRAADTQYF.

In nucleotides, the CDR3 is TGTGCCAGCAGTCTGAACAGTGCAACTAATGAAAAACTGTTTTTT. Translated: CASSLNSATNEKLFF. The V and J genes are TRBV7-9 and TRBJ1-4; D call uncertain. Trimming left V 6 bases short and J 0 bases short, with 11 bases between. The CDR3 has 15 amino acids. Germline values: CDR1 SEHNR, CDR2 FQNEAQ (reference sequence).

This sequence joins TRBV15 and TRBJ1-2, with TRBD1 matching over 7 bases. The CDR3 totals 14 residues. Germline CDR1 LNHNV, CDR2 YYDKDF (reference sequence). V trimming: 1 base; J trimming: 4 bases; junction bases outside the gene matches: 3. The CDR3, as DNA: TGTGCCACCAGCAGAGGCGACAGGGCCTATGGCTACACCTTC. It yields the protein CATSRGDRAYGYTF.

This clonotype turned up a few times. This chain joins TRBV6-1 and TRBJ2-7; D not resolved. The CDR3 has 15 residues. Germline V CDR1 and CDR2: MNHNS, SASEGT. Trimming cost V 1 base and J 7 bases, with 17 bases left between them. CDR3 nucleotide sequence: TGTGCCAGCAGTGAAGTGTCCCCCCTGAGTGGTGAGCAGTACTTC. As protein: CASSEVSPLSGEQYF.

This chain uses TRBV7-9 with TRBJ2-5; possible D gene TRBD2, 5 bases. The CDR3 runs to 16 residues. CDR1 SEHNR and CDR2 FQNEAQ come from the germline V gene (reference sequence). Trimming shortened V by 5 bases and J by 2 bases, and 18 bases separated the two germline ends. The CDR3 nucleotides read TGTGCCAGCAGCCGGTCGCGTGGACTCGGACAAGAGACCCAGTACTTC. Protein product: CASSRSRGLGQETQYF. Variable domain in full (rest from reference TRBV7-9 and TRBJ2-5): DTGVSQNPRHKITKRGQNVTFRCDPISEHNRLYWYRQTLGQGPEFLTYFQNEAQLEKSRLLSDRFSAERPKGSFSTLEIQRTEQGDSAMYLCASSRSRGLGQETQYFGPGTRLLVL.

This clonotype was seen a handful of times. The chain uses TRBV7-2 and TRBJ2-3; 9 positions agree with TRBD1. The CDR3 spans 14 residues. V trimming: 5 bases; J trimming: 14 bases; junction bases outside the gene matches: 14. Germline CDR1 is SGHTA and CDR2 is FQGNSA. The CDR3 loop is CASSAPPPDRGLYF. The DNA of the CDR3 is TGTGCCAGCAGCGCCCCTCCACCGGACAGGGGTTTGTATTTT.

This clonotype has just a few counts. The rearrangement uses TRBV5-1 and TRBJ2-3, with a tentative D call TRBD2 (5 bases). Trimming removed 5 bases from V and 2 bases from J, with 9 bases in between. Germline values: CDR1 SGHRS, CDR2 YFSETQ. CDR3 length equals 13 residues. CDR3 coding DNA: TGCGCCAGCAGAGGACGGGACACAGATACGCAGTATTTT. This encodes CASRGRDTDTQYF.

The gene calls are TRBV21-1 and TRBJ1-2; TRBD1 is taken as the D call from the table, unchecked against the DNA. TRBV21-1 is a pseudogene segment. The CDR3 is 14 residues long. The CDR3 nucleotides read TGTGCCAGCAGCAATTTTGACAGACGCTATGGCTACACCTTC. Translated: CASSNFDRRYGYTF.

This chain uses TRBV6-5 with TRBJ2-7, with a weak D call TRBD1 (6 bases). The V gene lost 4 bases and the J gene lost 4 bases, with 14 bases spanning the gap. Germline lookup yields CDR1 MNHEY and CDR2 SVGAGI. The CDR3 runs 14 residues. The chain's CDR3 is CASSSHRAEYEQYF. The CDR3 DNA is TGTGCCAGCAGTTCCCACAGGGCTGAGTACGAGCAGTACTTC.

This clonotype has just one count. This chain connects TRBV6-2 or TRBV6-3 to TRBJ2-3; D perhaps matches TRBD1 (6 bases). Germline V gene data show CDR1 as MNHEY and CDR2 as SVGEGT. The CDR3 is 13 amino acids. V shed 7 bases and J shed 8 bases, with 16 bases lying between them. CDR3 sequence: CASIFRGPATQYF. The CDR3 DNA reads as TGTGCCAGCATCTTCAGGGGCCCAGCTACGCAGTATTTT.

The sample holds a few counts of this clonotype. The rearrangement joins TRBV6-5 to TRBJ2-5; 7 bases line up with TRBD2. The germline V gene has CDR1 MNHEY and CDR2 SVGAGI. CDR3 length equals 18 residues. V lost 0 bases and J lost 3; bases outside the gene matches: 13. The CDR3 coding sequence is TGTGCCAGCAGTTACTCTATTGGGATTGGCGGGGGAGAAGAGACCCAGTACTTC. Its protein is CASSYSIGIGGGEETQYF.